The 27 T cell receptor beta chains presented below share a single source sample, sequenced in a study of Ad26.COV2.S vaccination and SARS-CoV-2 variants. TCRdb's copy holds only in-frame clones and misses some; the assay was immunoSEQ multiplex PCR. The data contain 360,000 or so clones, roughly 84% of them seen just once; the ten biggest clones take up around 3.7%. Treatment: 15 to 20 received Ad26.COV2.S at low or high dose, single or two shots; about five received placebo; per-sample allocation not given. The samples date from day 63 after the first vaccine or placebo injection. The source material was peripheral blood, sampled in a trial of Ad26.COV2.S vaccine versus placebo. All receptors derive from a person between 18 and 65 years old who received the Ad26.COV2.S COVID-19 vaccine or a placebo.

This chain uses TRBV7-9 with TRBJ2-5; D may correspond to TRBD1 or TRBD2 (5 bases each). CDR1 SEHNR and CDR2 FQNEAQ come from the germline V gene (reference sequence). The V end lost 5 bases, the J end lost 4 bases, and 14 bases lay between the germline ends. The CDR3 is made up of 14 amino acids. CDR3 amino acids: CASSQRGDLETQYF. The CDR3 nucleotides are TGTGCCAGCAGCCAAAGGGGAGATTTAGAGACCCAGTACTTC.

The chain is built from TRBV19 and TRBJ2-5; 13 bases fit TRBD2. Germline V gene data show CDR1 as LNHDA and CDR2 as SQIVND (reference sequence). Losses at the gene ends were 3 bases for V and 5 bases for J; bases not matched to a gene: 21. This CDR3 region has 21 residues. In nucleotides, the CDR3 is TGTGCCAGTAGTATTGCCCCTGTTCCCACTAGCGGGGGGGCCGAGGAGGAGACCCAGTACTTC. This sequence encodes CASSIAPVPTSGGAEEETQYF. The full variable domain, its missing parts supplied by reference TRBV19 and TRBJ2-5, is DGGITQSPKYLFRKEGQNVTLSCEQNLNHDAMYWYRQDPGQGLRLIYYSQIVNDFQKGDIAEGYSVSREKKESFPLTVTSAQKNPTAFYLCASSIAPVPTSGGAEEETQYFGPGTRLLVL.

The chain links TRBV3-1 (or the pseudogene TRBV3-2) to TRBJ1-2; 8 bases line up with TRBD1. J was trimmed by 8 bases and V by 2 bases; bases with no gene match: 4. The CDR3 is 13 amino acids. CDR1 LGHDT and CDR2 YNNKEL come from the germline V gene (reference sequence). As DNA, the CDR3 is TGTGCCAGCAGCCAACAGGGGGCGGAAGGCTACACCTTC. Its translation: CASSQQGAEGYTF.

V usage is TRBV6-5 and J usage is TRBJ1-6; D unresolved. Looked up from germline, CDR1 is MNHEY and CDR2 is SVGAGI. The length of the CDR3 is 12 residues. The V end was cut by 8 bases, the J end by 7 bases, with 9 bases between. The CDR3 here is CASAQANSPLHF. CDR3 bases: TGTGCCAGCGCGCAGGCCAATTCACCCCTCCACTTT.

The V gene is TRBV20-1, the J gene TRBJ2-1, with TRBD2 matching over 11 bases. The V gene's germline CDR1 is DFQATT and CDR2 SNEGSKA (reference sequence). This CDR3 is built from 15 residues. Trimming removed 3 bases from V and 7 bases from J; junction bases left unmatched: 8. CDR3 amino acids: CSASIRLAGNNEQFF. The CDR3 nucleotides read TGCAGTGCTAGTATAAGACTAGCGGGGAATAATGAGCAGTTCTTC.

The genes are TRBV14 and TRBJ2-2; D is ambiguous. The CDR3 covers 13 residues. Germline V lookup: CDR1 SGHDN, CDR2 FVKESK. The V end lost 1 base, the J end lost 6 bases, and 6 bases lay between the germline ends. The CDR3 nucleotides are TGTGCCAGCAGCCAAGGCAATTCCGGGGAGCTGTTTTTT. The encoded protein is CASSQGNSGELFF.

V and J are TRBV11-1 and TRBJ1-1; D unclear. This CDR3 contains 12 residues. Trimming removed 6 bases from V and 4 bases from J, with 9 bases in between. Germline-derived CDR1 and CDR2 are SGHAT and FQDESV (reference sequence). The chain's CDR3 is CASSLTVTEAFF. The CDR3 region has the DNA TGTGCCAGCAGTTTGACGGTCACTGAAGCTTTCTTT.

V gene TRBV11-2 combines with J gene TRBJ1-1, with TRBD1 as a possible D gene (5 bases). The V gene's germline CDR1 is SGHAT and CDR2 FQNNGV. The CDR3 has 14 residues. With 4 bases removed from V and 1 base from J, the gap between germline ends came to 10 bases. As DNA, the CDR3 is TGTGCCAGCAGCTACGGGACGAAGAACACTGAAGCTTTCTTT. Translation gives CASSYGTKNTEAFF.

The V call is TRBV15, the J call TRBJ2-5, with 12 bases that match TRBD2. CDR3 size: 17 residues. After removal of 2 bases from V and 2 bases from J, the junction contained 6 bases not matched to a gene. CDR1 is LNHNV and CDR2 is YYDKDF in the germline V gene (reference sequence). The CDR3 loop is CATSRNLAGGRQETQYF. The DNA for the CDR3 is TGTGCCACCAGCAGAAACCTAGCGGGGGGGCGTCAAGAGACCCAGTACTTC.

V gene TRBV27 combines with J gene TRBJ1-4; TRBD1 aligns across 10 bases. CDR3 length: 18 amino acids. Germline CDR1 reads MNHEY; CDR2 reads SMNVEV (reference sequence). With V trimmed by 7 bases and J by 2 bases, 13 bases remained unmatched. In DNA form, the CDR3 reads TGTGCCAGCACACACTCCCGGGACAGGGGATCGACTAATGAAAAACTGTTTTTT. It is translated as CASTHSRDRGSTNEKLFF.

This clone has a single count. The chain carries TRBV20-1 and TRBJ1-2; D is perhaps TRBD1 (6 bases). Germline CDR1 and CDR2: DFQATT and SNEGSKA (reference sequence). Trimming removed 3 bases from V and 2 bases from J, with 10 bases in between. The CDR3 is 13 amino acids. CDR3 nucleotide sequence: TGCAGTGCTAGTCCGACAGGAAACTATGGCTACACCTTC. Protein sequence: CSASPTGNYGYTF.

The chain combines TRBV20-1 with TRBJ2-7; D possibly corresponds to TRBD2 (5 bases). The CDR3 has 14 residues. Germline loops: CDR1 DFQATT, CDR2 SNEGSKA (reference sequence). With 3 bases removed from V and 4 bases from J, the gap between germline ends came to 16 bases. The CDR3 DNA follows: TGCAGTGCTAGTCGGTCCGGGGAAGCGTACGAGCAGTACTTC. Its protein product is CSASRSGEAYEQYF.

This chain joins TRBV18 and TRBJ2-7; 7 nucleotides align to TRBD1. V shed 0 bases and J 5 bases; nucleotides not matched to a gene: 4. Germline-derived CDR1 and CDR2 are KGHSH and LQKENI. This CDR3 contains 14 residues. CDR3 protein: CASSPPTGDNEQYF. CDR3 DNA: TGTGCCAGCTCACCACCTACAGGGGACAACGAGCAGTACTTC.

The chain joins TRBV10-2 to TRBJ1-4; 9 positions agree with TRBD1. Per the germline V gene, CDR1 is WSHSY and CDR2 is SAAADI. Trimming at V came to 4 bases and at J to 5 bases, leaving 2 bases not matched to a gene. This CDR3 spans 14 amino acids. The CDR3 DNA is TGCGCCAGCAGTGTGACAGGGGGGAATGAAAAACTGTTTTTT. This sequence encodes CASSVTGGNEKLFF.

CDR3 sequence: CASSLDRDRVYGYTF. In nucleotides, the CDR3 is TGTGCCAGCAGCTTAGACCGGGACAGGGTCTATGGCTACACCTTC. J is TRBJ1-2 and V is TRBV7-9, with TRBD1 matching over 9 bases. CDR3 length equals 15 residues. CDR1 and CDR2 from the germline V gene are SEHNR and FQNEAQ (reference sequence). The ends lost 1 base at V and 4 bases at J; junction bases unmatched: 4.

CDR3 region: CASTSPRGGATGELFF. CDR3 in DNA: TGTGCCAGCACCTCCCCCCGGGGGGGGGCCACCGGGGAGCTGTTTTTT. The chain employs TRBV9 and TRBJ2-2, with 8 bases identical to TRBD2. The germline gives CDR1 SGDLS, CDR2 YYNGEE. The CDR3 loop spans 16 amino acids. V gave up 6 bases and J gave up 4 bases; unmatched junction bases: 11.

The chain has TRBV6-5 and TRBJ2-1, with 9 nucleotides matching TRBD1. The CDR3 spans 12 residues. Trimming at V came to 5 bases and at J to 9 bases, leaving 2 bases not matched to a gene. Per the germline V gene, CDR1 is MNHEY and CDR2 is SVGAGI. CDR3 in DNA: TGTGCCAGCAGTAAGGACAGGGGTGAGCAGTTCTTC. This gives the protein CASSKDRGEQFF.

The CDR3 loop reads CASGRDRVGYTF. The CDR3 DNA is TGTGCCAGCGGACGTGACAGGGTCGGCTACACCTTC. J is TRBJ1-2 and V is TRBV25-1; 7 bases are a match to TRBD1. V shed 8 bases and J 8 bases; nucleotides not matched to a gene: 8. CDR1 is MGHDK, CDR2 SYGVNS, per germline. The CDR3 is 12 residues long.

The V and J genes are TRBV9 and TRBJ2-3, with D perhaps TRBD1 (5 bases). The CDR3 has 16 amino acids. V was pared by 4 bases and J by 0 bases, with 15 bases between. Germline CDR1 and CDR2: SGDLS and YYNGEE. In DNA, the CDR3 is TGTGCCAGCAGCACTCGACAGAATCCTAGCACAGATACGCAGTATTTT. It encodes CASSTRQNPSTDTQYF.

This clone was seen once. The gene calls are TRBV6-5 and TRBJ1-4, with D perhaps matching TRBD1 (6 bases). Trimming pared 6 bases from V and 7 bases from J, leaving 18 bases between. Germline V gene data show CDR1 as MNHEY and CDR2 as SVGAGI. The CDR3 sequence is 15 residues long. The CDR3 bases are TGTGCCAGCAGCACCCTAGGGGGTTATGGTGAAAAACTGTTTTTT. As protein: CASSTLGGYGEKLFF.

CDR3 DNA: TGTGCCAGCAGCAACAGACAGCGGGGCTACACCTTC. Translating it yields CASSNRQRGYTF. V and J are TRBV6-2 or TRBV6-3 and TRBJ1-2; possibly TRBD1 for D (5 bases). V lost 6 bases and J 8 bases, leaving 13 bases between the germline ends. The CDR3 contains 12 residues. Germline V gives CDR1 MNHEY, CDR2 SVGEGT.

This clone was picked up one time. The chain links TRBV6-5 to TRBJ2-1; 14 nucleotides line up with TRBD2. There are 15 residues in the CDR3. Trimming removed 3 bases from V and 15 bases from J; junction bases left unmatched: 10. Looked up from germline, CDR1 is MNHEY and CDR2 is SVGAGI. The CDR3 bases are TGTGCCAGCAGTTATGGGACTAGCGGGGGATCTCCGCTGTTCTTC. Its translation: CASSYGTSGGSPLFF.

The V call is TRBV2, the J call TRBJ1-1, with D possibly being TRBD1 (5 bases). Germline CDR1 is SNHLY and CDR2 is FYNNEI. CDR3 length equals 16 residues. With 2 bases removed from V and 3 bases from J, the gap between germline ends came to 16 bases. Written as DNA, the CDR3 is TGTGCCAGCAGTGAATTGGGCCCGTCGGGGGACACTGAAGCTTTCTTT. Encoded protein: CASSELGPSGDTEAFF. The entire variable domain, with the rest obtained from reference TRBV2 and TRBJ1-1, is as follows: EPEVTQTPSHQVTQMGQEVILRCVPISNHLYFYWYRQILGQKVEFLVSFYNNEISEKSEIFDDQFSVERPDGSNFTLKIRSTKLEDSAMYFCASSELGPSGDTEAFFGQGTRLTVV.

The rearrangement uses TRBV29-1 and TRBJ2-3; D gene uncertain. Germline lookup yields CDR1 SQVTM and CDR2 ANQGSEA. The V and J ends lost 2 bases and 2 bases respectively, with 14 bases between them. The length of the CDR3 is 15 residues. This CDR3 reads CSVEIPGLHTDTQYF. The CDR3 nucleotides are TGCAGCGTTGAAATCCCCGGGCTTCACACAGATACGCAGTATTTT.

This chain uses TRBV5-1 with TRBJ1-6, with TRBD1 matching over 9 bases. V lost 4 bases to trimming and J lost 8 bases; unmatched junction nucleotides: 10. This CDR3 comprises 16 residues. Looked up from germline, CDR1 is SGHRS and CDR2 is YFSETQ. The CDR3 coding sequence is TGCGCCAGCAGCCCGAGAACAGGGGGCGAAGATTCACCCCTCCACTTT. This codes for CASSPRTGGEDSPLHF.

In DNA, the CDR3 is TGTGCCTGGAGTGGGTTCGGGTCCCACTCTGGGGCCAACGTCCTGACTTTC. This sequence encodes CAWSGFGSHSGANVLTF. J is TRBJ2-6 and V is TRBV30, with D uncertain. CDR1 is GTSNPN, CDR2 SVGIG, per germline (reference sequence). The CDR3 is 17 amino acids. V dropped 1 base and J dropped 0 bases, with 13 bases sitting between them.

The V and J genes are TRBV5-1 and TRBJ1-2, with 9 positions matching TRBD1. The CDR3 extends over 16 amino acids. Looked up from germline, CDR1 is SGHRS and CDR2 is YFSETQ. V was pared by 0 bases and J by 5 bases, with 8 bases of the junction left unmatched. The CDR3 spells CASSLGPPGQGYGYTF. CDR3 bases: TGCGCCAGCAGCTTGGGCCCCCCGGGACAGGGTTATGGCTACACCTTC.